This TCR beta chain was obtained from a study of T cell changes during pregnancy in multiple sclerosis. V lost 8 bases to trimming and J lost 1 base; unmatched junction nucleotides: 9. Germline V lookup: CDR1 MNHEY, CDR2 SMNVEV (reference sequence). CDR3 length: 15 residues. Method: immunoSEQ multiplex PCR; TCRdb's copy keeps in-frame clones and lacks some. This sample has tens of thousands of clones, with about 90% found just once. The sequencing here drew on peripheral blood, taken in the third trimester of pregnancy. The receptor comes from a female donor in good health, enrolled as a control in a pregnancy study. This rearrangement joins TRBV27 to TRBJ2-3; TRBD1 aligns across 7 bases. CDR3 sequence reads: CASGGDRVGTDTQYF. As DNA, the CDR3 is TGTGCCAGCGGGGGTGACAGGGTGGGCACAGATACGCAGTATTTT.